This T cell receptor (beta chain) was recorded in a study of T-cell memory formation after mild COVID-19. Study information: Largely donor-specific sequence clusters came from a couple of donors.

TCRdb independently ran MiXCR on the 5' RACE reads; one entry per CDR3 protein. The sample includes around 440,000 distinct CDR3 sequences, 18% of them seen just once. Germline CDR1 is KGHSH and CDR2 is LQKENI. The CDR3 spans 19 residues. Trimming shortened V by 2 bases and J by 7 bases, and 29 bases separated the two germline ends. This clonotype originated in an adult woman who had mild COVID-19 (a few samples of this study predate the infection). Cell type and time point are not known. The rearrangement uses TRBV18 and TRBJ1-2; a possible D gene is TRBD1 (5 bases). The sample taken for sequencing was PBMCs or a T cell subset sorted from them (not recorded which). The CDR3 DNA reads TGTGCCAGCTCACCATTGGTAAAGCAGGGATCGGGGAGGAGTGTTGGCTACACCTTC. This gives the protein CASSPLVKQGSGRSVGYTF.